This T cell receptor (beta chain) was captured in a study of blood T cell repertoires in COVID-19. Study in general: The United States, Italy and Spain provided the acute and convalescent COVID-19 samples. Sources were T cells, B-cell-depleted T cells, or PBMCs; the material itself was cDNA or gDNA.

Germline assignment: CDR1 SNHLY and CDR2 FYNNEI. The germline V and J ends were trimmed by 3 bases and 3 bases, with 3 bases remaining between them. The CDR3 is made up of 12 amino acids. This clone was detected only once. Cohorts were based on clinical histories the participants reported. Data came from immunoSEQ multiplex PCR; TCRdb stores just in-frame clones and leaves some out. This sample has 200,000 to 250,000 clones, with 70% to 90% found just once. Sequencing was done on a sample of PBMCs or T cells enriched from blood (not recorded which). The receptor comes from a man aged 30 to 39 who had recovered from COVID-19. J is TRBJ1-5 and V is TRBV2; D remains ambiguous. The DNA for the CDR3 is TGTGCCAGCAGTGACTACAATCAGCCCCAGCATTTT. Translation gives CASSDYNQPQHF.